A selection of T cell receptor beta chains follows, all from one sample in a study of OX40 agonist ivuxolimab in advanced cancers. Generated by immunoSEQ multiplex PCR, the TCRdb table keeps only in-frame clones and is missing some. The sample lists roughly 58,000 clones; approximately 88% were seen once. Sequenced material: CD4+ or CD8+ T cells sorted from blood, taken in a trial of the OX40 agonist ivuxolimab. The receptors here all came from an adult with an advanced solid tumor such as melanoma, head and neck, liver or kidney cancer. CDR3s leave out the opening cysteine and the closing phenylalanine or tryptophan.

CDR3 protein: ASGKGQGGVETQY
V gene: TRBV12-5
J gene: TRBJ2-5

CDR3 protein: ASSQGLDTYGYT
V gene: TRBV4-2
J gene: TRBJ1-2

CDR3 protein: ASSLASVSGNTIY
V gene: TRBV28
J gene: TRBJ1-3

CDR3 protein: AWSVGLGADTQY
V gene: TRBV30
J gene: TRBJ2-3

CDR3 protein: ASSPRQVHEQY
V gene: TRBV18
J gene: .

CDR3 protein: ASSPRDPGGNEQF
V gene: TRBV27
J gene: TRBJ2-1

CDR3 protein: AWSGTGESGSSYEQY
V gene: TRBV30
J gene: TRBJ2-7

CDR3 protein: ASSREQTSSGNTIY
V gene: TRBV4-1
J gene: TRBJ1-3

CDR3 protein: ASSPRVSGSYNEQF
V gene: TRBV6-6
J gene: TRBJ2-1

CDR3 protein: ASSPVGGNTEAF
V gene: TRBV10-2
J gene: TRBJ1-1

CDR3 protein: ASSLAAGSSGRMDEQF
V gene: TRBV7-9
J gene: TRBJ2-1

CDR3 protein: ASSKGGGAGALNEQF
V gene: TRBV9
J gene: TRBJ2-1

CDR3 protein: ASSKANQPQH
V gene: TRBV21-1
J gene: TRBJ1-5

CDR3 protein: ASSPGGGSGANVLT
V gene: TRBV10-2
J gene: TRBJ2-6

CDR3 protein: ASSPGQVRYEQY
V gene: TRBV5-1
J gene: TRBJ2-7

CDR3 protein: ASSSGGGNQPQH
V gene: TRBV19
J gene: TRBJ1-5

CDR3 protein: ASSAGTPTSGQY
V gene: TRBV9
J gene: TRBJ2-7

CDR3 protein: ASSAKGRTPWEQY
V gene: TRBV21-1
J gene: TRBJ2-7

CDR3 protein: ASSGITGANVLT
V gene: TRBV27
J gene: TRBJ2-6

CDR3 protein: ASSLRTALSTDTQY
V gene: TRBV4-1
J gene: TRBJ2-3

CDR3 protein: ASSLGLGVNEQF
V gene: TRBV5-8
J gene: TRBJ2-1

CDR3 protein: ASSDSELTDTQY
V gene: TRBV6-4
J gene: TRBJ2-3

CDR3 protein: SAREPDEQF
V gene: TRBV20-1
J gene: TRBJ2-1

CDR3 protein: ASSPGGRYGYT
V gene: TRBV28
J gene: TRBJ1-2

CDR3 protein: ASSIGGRNIQY
V gene: TRBV19
J gene: TRBJ2-4

CDR3 protein: ASTHWGAEETQY
V gene: TRBV5-6
J gene: TRBJ2-5

CDR3 protein: ASRDSLNTEAF
V gene: TRBV10-1
J gene: TRBJ1-1

CDR3 protein: ASSPRARLDTQY
V gene: TRBV7-3
J gene: TRBJ2-3

CDR3 protein: ASRSGGEEKLF
V gene: TRBV19
J gene: TRBJ1-4

CDR3 protein: ASSQGQGTGELF
V gene: TRBV6-6
J gene: TRBJ2-2

CDR3 protein: ASSLGGVTQY
V gene: TRBV5-4
J gene: TRBJ2-3

CDR3 protein: ASSDGGMRYEQY
V gene: TRBV6-1
J gene: TRBJ2-7

CDR3 protein: ASSQRGTASYEQY
V gene: TRBV13
J gene: TRBJ2-7

CDR3 protein: ASSSPGSSGNTIY
V gene: TRBV28
J gene: TRBJ1-3

CDR3 protein: ASSFPPNEQF
V gene: TRBV5-1
J gene: TRBJ2-1

CDR3 protein: ASRPGGQFTNEQF
V gene: TRBV5-1
J gene: TRBJ2-1

CDR3 protein: ARSKTGGRTDTQY
V gene: TRBV2
J gene: TRBJ2-3

CDR3 protein: ASSLADGRNTEAF
V gene: TRBV7-6
J gene: TRBJ1-1

CDR3 protein: ASSLERSYGYT
V gene: TRBV5-5
J gene: TRBJ1-2

CDR3 protein: ASSDRENQPQH
V gene: TRBV2
J gene: TRBJ1-5

CDR3 protein: ASSPGTGGDTGELF
V gene: TRBV5-1
J gene: TRBJ2-2

CDR3 protein: ASSLAGRVNEQY
V gene: TRBV5-4
J gene: TRBJ2-7

CDR3 protein: SVGTAQYSTDTQY
V gene: TRBV29-1
J gene: TRBJ2-3

CDR3 protein: ASRDATSYEQY
V gene: TRBV19
J gene: TRBJ2-7

CDR3 protein: ASSDSTEDNQPQH
V gene: TRBV6-4
J gene: TRBJ1-5

CDR3 protein: SVEDLGEGEKLF
V gene: TRBV29-1
J gene: TRBJ1-4

CDR3 protein: ASSVRTSGRGELF
V gene: TRBV19
J gene: TRBJ2-2

CDR3 protein: ASSLGQGITDTQY
V gene: TRBV5-1
J gene: TRBJ2-3

CDR3 protein: ASSVNYGYT
V gene: TRBV10-2
J gene: TRBJ1-2

CDR3 protein: SAGEGANEKLF
V gene: TRBV29-1
J gene: TRBJ1-4

CDR3 protein: ASSQDQRTGGEKLF
V gene: TRBV4-1
J gene: TRBJ1-4

CDR3 protein: ASTHLQGGREKLF
V gene: TRBV19
J gene: TRBJ1-4

CDR3 protein: ASSISRGGKEQY
V gene: TRBV19
J gene: TRBJ2-7

CDR3 protein: ASSFPGTETQY
V gene: TRBV5-6
J gene: TRBJ2-5

CDR3 protein: AWGPGGQETQY
V gene: TRBV30
J gene: TRBJ2-5

CDR3 protein: ASSEQGLNTEAF
V gene: TRBV6-1
J gene: TRBJ1-1

CDR3 protein: ASTPPGLAGVVTQY
V gene: TRBV11-2
J gene: TRBJ2-3

CDR3 protein: ASSLGQGSYEQY
V gene: TRBV5-4
J gene: TRBJ2-7